Below, 15 T cell receptor beta chains from the same sample are listed, as sequenced in a study of blood T cell repertoires in COVID-19 (dated by TCRdb to the early 2020s). Library preparation used the immunoSEQ multiplex PCR assay. TCRdb took this table from immuneACCESS and kept in-frame rearrangements with V and J called. Such tables lack part of the clones; where checked against another copy, unresolved V genes explain under half of the gap, and the rest is unexplained. Within this sample are around 370,000 clones, with 87% of them counted one time only. The ten largest clones capture about 6% of the sample. Input material: peripheral blood. These receptors were taken from a woman in her 50s with COVID-19, enrolled during active disease.

The chain uses TRBV30 and TRBJ2-7, with TRBD2 as a possible D gene (5 bases). Germline V CDR1 and CDR2: GTSNPN, SVGIG (reference sequence). V dropped 5 bases and J dropped 2 bases, with 13 bases sitting between them. This CDR3 comprises 13 residues. The CDR3 loop is CAWQFPGTYEQYF. The DNA of the CDR3 is TGTGCCTGGCAATTCCCGGGAACCTACGAGCAGTACTTC.

The chain carries TRBV5-1 and TRBJ2-1; TRBD2 agrees at 9 bases. Germline assignment: CDR1 SGHRS and CDR2 YFSETQ. The junction had 8 bases not matched to a gene; V was cut back by 4 bases and J by 6 bases. The CDR3 length is 15 residues. The CDR3 region is CASSVLAGYVNEQFF. The CDR3 DNA reads as TGCGCCAGCAGCGTCCTAGCGGGATACGTCAATGAGCAGTTCTTC.

This chain uses TRBV20-1 with TRBJ2-7; 10 bases map to TRBD2. The CDR3 totals 17 residues. V lost 6 bases and J lost 0; bases outside the gene matches: 14. CDR1 is DFQATT and CDR2 is SNEGSKA in the germline V gene (reference sequence). In nucleotides, the CDR3 is TGCAGTGCCAGTCCGGCTAGCGGGAGCTACGCCTCCTACGAGCAGTACTTC. Its translation is CSASPASGSYASYEQYF.

The V and J genes are TRBV6-6 and TRBJ1-2; 7 nucleotides agree with TRBD1. This CDR3 contains 15 residues. Germline V lookup: CDR1 MNHNY, CDR2 SVGAGI (reference sequence). With V trimmed by 7 bases and J by 1 base, 9 bases remained unmatched. In DNA, the CDR3 is TGTGCCAGCATCAAAGGAGGGGGCGGTAACTATGGCTACACCTTC. Translating gives CASIKGGGGNYGYTF.

The genes are TRBV6-6 and TRBJ2-3; 7 bases map to TRBD2. Germline V gene data show CDR1 as MNHNY and CDR2 as SVGAGI (reference sequence). The V gene end was trimmed by 6 bases and the J gene end by 2 bases; junction bases not matched to a gene: 5. The CDR3 covers 14 residues. CDR3 sequence: CASRTSGNTDTQYF. The CDR3 region has the DNA TGTGCCAGCAGAACAAGCGGGAACACAGATACGCAGTATTTT.

This rearrangement joins TRBV5-1 to TRBJ1-2, with 9 bases identical to TRBD1. The trim removed 4 bases at V and 4 bases at J, leaving 8 bases unmatched. Germline loops: CDR1 SGHRS, CDR2 YFSETQ. The CDR3 has 15 residues. In DNA, the CDR3 is TGCGCCAGCAGCACCGGACAGGGGACCAGCTATGGCTACACCTTC. It specifies CASSTGQGTSYGYTF. Drawing the rest from reference TRBV5-1 and TRBJ1-2, the complete variable domain is KAGVTQTPRYLIKTRGQQVTLSCSPISGHRSVSWYQQTPGQGLQFLFEYFSETQRNKGNFPGRFSGRQFSNSRSEMNVSTLELGDSALYLCASSTGQGTSYGYTFGSGTRLTVV.

In this sample, this clone turned up once. V and J are TRBV28 and TRBJ2-7, with D uncertain. This CDR3 has 15 amino acids. The germline V gene encodes CDR1 MDHEN and CDR2 SYDVKM. Trimming removed 3 bases from V and 0 bases from J, with 12 bases in between. This CDR3 is CASSFVTESSYEQYF. The CDR3 nucleotides read TGTGCCAGCAGTTTTGTGACGGAGAGCTCCTACGAGCAGTACTTC.

This clone came up once. The genes are TRBV4-2 and TRBJ2-7; TRBD2 matches 12 bases. Unmatched junction bases numbered 7, after V lost 4 bases and J lost 0 bases. CDR1 and CDR2 from the germline V gene are LGHNA and YNFKEQ. The CDR3 runs to 17 residues. The CDR3 reads CASSRGLAGRSSYEQYF. The CDR3 DNA reads as TGTGCCAGCAGCCGAGGACTAGCGGGAAGGAGCTCCTACGAGCAGTACTTC.

The chain uses TRBV12-3 or TRBV12-4 and TRBJ1-1; D uncertain. The V end lost 5 bases, the J end lost 1 base, and 8 bases lay between the germline ends. The CDR3 runs to 13 residues. CDR3 residues: CASSLQRNTEAFF. The CDR3 DNA reads TGTGCCAGCAGTCTACAGAGGAACACTGAAGCTTTCTTT.

The chain combines TRBV2 with TRBJ1-2, with a weak D call TRBD1 (5 bases). In germline, CDR1 is SNHLY, CDR2 FYNNEI. The ends were cut back, 0 bases at V and 2 bases at J, with 10 bases in the middle. The CDR3 is 15 residues long. The CDR3 loop reads CASSEAGAGNYGYTF. For the CDR3, the DNA is TGTGCCAGCAGTGAAGCTGGGGCAGGGAACTATGGCTACACCTTC.

This clone appeared a single time. The chain employs TRBV2 and TRBJ1-6, with TRBD1 matching 10 bases. Germline lookup yields CDR1 SNHLY and CDR2 FYNNEI. Trimming cost V 2 bases and J 6 bases; bases outside gene matches: 7. The CDR3 runs 17 residues. CDR3 in amino acids: CASSEPGQGYRNSPLHF. CDR3 nucleotides: TGTGCCAGCAGTGAACCGGGACAGGGGTACCGTAATTCACCCCTCCACTTT.

This chain connects TRBV2 to TRBJ1-6; 8 bases map to TRBD1. The germline gives CDR1 SNHLY, CDR2 FYNNEI. The CDR3 has 15 residues. Trimming removed 5 bases from V and 8 bases from J; junction bases left unmatched: 8. The CDR3: CASSLMDRDYSPLHF. The CDR3 nucleotides read TGTGCCAGCAGTCTTATGGACAGGGATTATTCACCCCTCCACTTT.

The chain couples TRBV7-8 to TRBJ1-2; tentatively, D is TRBD1 (6 bases). Trimming took off 1 base at V and 0 bases at J, with 12 bases between the two ends. This CDR3 is 16 amino acids long. Germline V gene lookup returns CDR1 SGHVS and CDR2 FQNEAQ. As DNA, the CDR3 is TGTGCCAGCAGCTTAGAAGGGGGAATAGCTAACTATGGCTACACCTTC. Translated, it gives CASSLEGGIANYGYTF.

This chain joins TRBV6-2 or TRBV6-3 and TRBJ1-1, with D unclear. The CDR3 has 13 amino acids. Germline V lookup: CDR1 MNHEY, CDR2 SVGEGT. V lost 2 bases and J lost 1, with 5 bases in between. The CDR3: CASSYQSNTEAFF. CDR3 DNA: TGTGCCAGCAGTTACCAATCGAACACTGAAGCTTTCTTT.

V usage is TRBV6-5 and J usage is TRBJ1-4, with TRBD1 identical over 7 bases. This CDR3 is 14 amino acids long. Trimming cost V 6 bases and J 3 bases; bases outside gene matches: 4. The germline V gene has CDR1 MNHEY and CDR2 SVGAGI. DNA for the CDR3: TGTGCCAGCAGCTCAGGGGGGTCTAATGAAAAACTGTTTTTT. This gives the protein CASSSGGSNEKLFF.